This T cell receptor (beta chain) was observed in a study of regulatory T cells in long-lasting Graves disease. Findings and caveats of the study: Reduced TCR diversity was observed in persistent Graves' patients versus newly diagnosed patients.

Sample time point: newly diagnosed GD, antithyroid drugs for less than 3 months. The TCR library used RNA extracted from PBMCs. Arm-PCR with iRepertoire HTBI primers amplified the CDR3 regions for these TCR beta libraries. TCRdb itself ran the multiplex PCR reads through MiXCR, one entry per CDR3 protein. The table shows about 440,000 distinct CDR3 sequences, with under 15% occurring only once. The CDR3 is 15 amino acids. Trimming pared 3 bases from V and 3 bases from J, leaving 15 bases between. Germline CDR1 MGHRA, CDR2 YSYEKL. This clonotype showed up many times. Antigen specificity is unknown. Another study also made use of these data, one on T cells in Graves' hyperthyroidism and ophthalmopathy. From that second work: The majority of expanded thyroid clonotypes above 0.001 also appeared in blood.

V is TRBV4-1 and J is TRBJ2-7; no clear D. The sequence derives from a woman in her 30s with Graves disease. The source was peripheral blood mononuclear cells (PBMCs), collected at new diagnosis, from a patient treated with antithyroid drugs. CDR3 in DNA: TGCGCCAGCAGCCAGGAGCTACTACCCCTCTACGAGCAGTACTTC. The encoded protein is CASSQELLPLYEQYF.